The 17 T cell receptor beta chains below all came from one sample that was sequenced in a study of T cells in Graves' hyperthyroidism and ophthalmopathy. RNA transcripts provided the source from which TCR beta CDR3 regions were amplified. Using the HTBI primer set, a first-round RT-PCR was run on the TCR CDR3. TCRdb re-called the multiplex PCR reads through MiXCR, storing one row per CDR3 protein. The table has about 510,000 distinct CDR3 sequences, 14% seen once; the top ten hold around 13%. The specimen was blood. These receptor sequences come from a woman between 40 and 55 years old with Graves' hyperthyroidism.

This clonotype was observed many times. The chain has TRBV5-1 and TRBJ2-2; D is uncertain. CDR1 SGHRS and CDR2 YFSETQ come from the germline V gene. V lost 6 bases and J 7 bases, leaving 16 bases between the germline ends. This CDR3 has 14 residues. The CDR3, as DNA: TGCGCCAGCACTTCAGCATATACAGTCGGGGAGCTGTTTTTT. Its protein is CASTSAYTVGELFF.

Note on this clonotype: One base away lies a much larger clone, so this may be a sequencing read error. The CDR3 end shows no conserved phenylalanine or tryptophan, and so a read error is likely. The rearrangement links TRBV28 to TRBJ2-1; TRBD2 might be the D (6 bases). The CDR3 runs to 17 residues. The germline CDR1 and CDR2 sequences are MDHEN and SYDVKM. Trimming removed 7 bases at V and 5 bases at J, with 24 bases between. The CDR3 nucleotides read TGTGCCAGCACGAAGGGAGGCGTACCCACTGGGGACAATGAGCAGTTCGTC. Amino acid sequence: CASTKGGVPTGDNEQFV.

In its sample, this clonotype was seen many times. The gene calls are TRBV3-1 and TRBJ2-3; 7 bases align to TRBD1. Losses at the gene ends were 3 bases for V and 4 bases for J; bases not matched to a gene: 7. Looked up from germline, CDR1 is LGHDT and CDR2 is YNNKEL (reference sequence). CDR3 length equals 15 residues. CDR3: CASSQGQSSPDTQYF. In DNA, the CDR3 is TGTGCCAGCAGCCAGGGACAGTCGAGCCCAGATACGCAGTATTTT.

This clonotype is a singleton in its sample. The chain links TRBV29-1 to TRBJ1-1; D gene ambiguous. CDR1 and CDR2 from the germline V gene are SQVTM and ANQGSEA. V shed 5 bases and J shed 7 bases, with 23 bases lying between them. The CDR3 loop spans 15 amino acids. The CDR3 DNA is TGCAGCGTTCGCCCACCTGCCAAGGGCCTCGGTGAAGCTTTCTTT. The encoded protein is CSVRPPAKGLGEAFF.

This clonotype was recorded at least ten times. Its ends do not fully match the called genes, so a read error is possible. The chain recombines TRBV11-2 with TRBJ2-1, with 8 nucleotides matching TRBD2. The CDR3 consists of 13 residues. CDR1 is SGHAT, CDR2 FQNNGV, per germline. Here the CDR3 DNA reads TGTGCCAGCAGCCCTCAACCGGGACTAGAGCTGTTCTTC. Its translation is CASSPQPGLELFF.

The rearrangement uses TRBV29-1 and TRBJ2-3, with 9 bases that match TRBD2. The V and J ends lost 2 bases and 2 bases, in that order; junction bases with no gene match: 5. This CDR3 region has 15 residues. Germline V gene sequence: CDR1 SQVTM, CDR2 ANQGSEA. Here the CDR3 DNA reads TGCAGCGTTGAATCGGCGGGAGGGTACACAGATACGCAGTATTTT. Amino acid sequence: CSVESAGGYTDTQYF.

This rearrangement joins TRBV5-6 to TRBJ2-1, with D perhaps given as TRBD1 or TRBD2 (5 bases each). V lost 0 bases to trimming and J lost 4 bases, with 14 bases between them. CDR1 is SGHDT, CDR2 YYEEEE, per germline. The CDR3 length is 16 residues. CDR3: CASSLGGALVYNEQFF. The CDR3 DNA sequence: TGTGCCAGCAGCTTGGGAGGGGCGCTCGTTTACAATGAGCAGTTCTTC.

Many counts were recorded for this clonotype. The V and J genes are TRBV28 and TRBJ2-7; a possible D gene is TRBD2 (5 bases). V was shortened by 5 bases and J by 1 base, with 21 bases between the two germline ends. This CDR3 region has 17 residues. The V gene's germline CDR1 is MDHEN and CDR2 SYDVKM. Written as DNA, the CDR3 is TGTGCCAGCAGTACCTCCTGGGGAGCGGCCCTATCCTACGAGCAGTACTTC. Protein sequence: CASSTSWGAALSYEQYF.

The chain uses TRBV20-1 and TRBJ1-5, with a weak D call TRBD1 (6 bases). V was shortened by 7 bases and J by 7 bases, with 17 bases between the two germline ends. The CDR3 runs to 13 residues. Germline values: CDR1 DFQATT, CDR2 SNEGSKA (reference sequence). The CDR3 region has the DNA TGCAGTGTCACAACCGGGGGGGCCCAGCCCCAGCATTTT. It translates to CSVTTGGAQPQHF.

CDR3 sequence reads: CASSIGGGSQPQHF. CDR3 nucleotides: TGTGCCAGTAGTATAGGGGGGGGCTCTCAGCCCCAGCATTTT. The gene calls are TRBV19 and TRBJ1-5, with TRBD1 as a possible D gene (6 bases). CDR3 length: 14 amino acids. Germline V lookup: CDR1 LNHDA, CDR2 SQIVND (reference sequence). Trimming removed 1 base from V and 6 bases from J, with 10 bases in between.

The table lists this clonotype with many counts. This sequence joins TRBV24-1 and TRBJ1-1; D not certain. This CDR3 region has 11 residues. Per germline, CDR1 KGHDR and CDR2 SFDVKD. V dropped 4 bases and J dropped 7 bases, with 6 bases sitting between them. The CDR3 loop reads CATSEGSEAFF. The CDR3 DNA follows: TGTGCCACCAGTGAGGGCAGTGAAGCTTTCTTT.

This clonotype was found many times. The chain uses TRBV2 and TRBJ2-3; 8 bases line up with TRBD2. The J segment lost 4 bases and the V segment lost 7 bases, leaving 13 bases of the junction unmatched. Looked up from germline, CDR1 is SNHLY and CDR2 is FYNNEI. The CDR3 extends over 16 amino acids. The CDR3 sequence: CASTAPSGREADTQYF. CDR3 nucleotide sequence: TGTGCCAGCACCGCCCCCAGCGGGAGAGAAGCAGATACGCAGTATTTT.

There are a few counts of this clonotype. The V call is TRBV12-3 or TRBV12-4, the J call TRBJ2-3, with 8 bases that match TRBD2. V shed 9 bases, J shed 2 bases, and the junction held 10 bases outside the gene matches. The CDR3 totals 15 residues. CDR3 region: CASRREAGPTDTQYF. CDR3 sequence (DNA): TGTGCCAGTCGGCGGGAGGCTGGACCCACAGATACGCAGTATTTT.

This clonotype has at least ten counts. The CDR3 DNA follows: TGTGCCAGCAGCGTACAGGGGGCGCGTGAGCAGTTCTTC. Translated, it gives CASSVQGAREQFF. This chain uses TRBV7-9 with TRBJ2-1, with 9 bases identical to TRBD1. J lost 9 bases, V lost 5 bases, and 5 bases had no gene match. The CDR3 spans 13 residues. Germline CDR1 and CDR2: SEHNR and FQNEAQ (reference sequence).

This clonotype was picked up many times. The chain uses TRBV20-1 and TRBJ2-1; D is possibly TRBD2 (6 bases). The CDR3 has 15 amino acids. The V and J ends lost 4 bases and 2 bases respectively, with 15 bases between them. CDR1 DFQATT and CDR2 SNEGSKA come from the germline V gene (reference sequence). For the CDR3, the DNA is TGCAGTGCTACCCCCGGGACTGGCACCTACAATGAGCAGTTCTTC. This gives the protein CSATPGTGTYNEQFF.

On this clonotype itself: The junction differs from germline at one of its ends, possibly a read error. The CDR3 protein is CASSESGGIEDF. The CDR3 nucleotides read TGTGCCAGCAGTGAATCGGGTGGGATCGAGGATTTT. The rearrangement uses TRBV6-1 and TRBJ1-5; D unresolved. Germline V CDR1 and CDR2: MNHNS, SASEGT. The CDR3 is 12 residues long.

The DNA of the CDR3 is TGCGCCAGCAGCCAAGATTGGTCAGATACGCAGTATTTT. Translated, it gives CASSQDWSDTQYF. J is TRBJ2-3 and V is TRBV4-1; D gene ambiguous. Trimming removed 0 bases at V and 4 bases at J, with 5 bases between. The germline CDR1 and CDR2 sequences are MGHRA and YSYEKL. CDR3 length: 13 amino acids.